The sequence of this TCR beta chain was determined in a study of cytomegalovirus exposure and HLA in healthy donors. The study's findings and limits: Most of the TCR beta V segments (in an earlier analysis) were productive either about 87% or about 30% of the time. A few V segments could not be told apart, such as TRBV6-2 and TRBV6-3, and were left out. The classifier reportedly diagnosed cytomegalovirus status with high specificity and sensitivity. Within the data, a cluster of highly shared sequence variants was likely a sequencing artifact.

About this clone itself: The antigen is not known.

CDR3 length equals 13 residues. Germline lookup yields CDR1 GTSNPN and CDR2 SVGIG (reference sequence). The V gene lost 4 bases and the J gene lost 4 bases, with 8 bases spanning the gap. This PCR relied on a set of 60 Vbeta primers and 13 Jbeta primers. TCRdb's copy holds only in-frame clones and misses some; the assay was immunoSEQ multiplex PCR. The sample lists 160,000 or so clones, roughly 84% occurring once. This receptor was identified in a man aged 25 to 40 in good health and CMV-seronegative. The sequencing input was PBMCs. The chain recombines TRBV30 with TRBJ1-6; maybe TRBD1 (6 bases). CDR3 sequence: CAWTTGYNSPLHF. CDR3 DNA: TGTGCCTGGACGACAGGTTATAATTCACCCCTCCACTTT.